This T cell receptor (beta chain) came from a study of shared clonotypes between healthy human individuals. At the level of the study: Researchers drew samples from a couple of women and a few men aged 18 to 49.

Unmatched junction bases numbered 7, after V lost 9 bases and J lost 7 bases. Germline CDR1 is SNHLY and CDR2 is FYNNEI. CDR3 length: 12 amino acids. The repertoire was sequenced with immunoSEQ multiplex PCR; TCRdb's copy has only in-frame clones and lacks some. The repertoire consists of roughly 450,000 clones, with 79% occurring once and the leading ten covering over 10%. This sequence originates from a middle-aged woman in good health. Some clones in this sample may be carry-over from other donors' samples. The sequenced sample was PBMCs. The rearrangement joins TRBV2 to TRBJ2-7; 9 nucleotides match TRBD1. This CDR3 reads CASKGQGDEQYF. The DNA of the CDR3 is TGTGCCAGTAAGGGACAGGGTGATGAGCAGTACTTC.